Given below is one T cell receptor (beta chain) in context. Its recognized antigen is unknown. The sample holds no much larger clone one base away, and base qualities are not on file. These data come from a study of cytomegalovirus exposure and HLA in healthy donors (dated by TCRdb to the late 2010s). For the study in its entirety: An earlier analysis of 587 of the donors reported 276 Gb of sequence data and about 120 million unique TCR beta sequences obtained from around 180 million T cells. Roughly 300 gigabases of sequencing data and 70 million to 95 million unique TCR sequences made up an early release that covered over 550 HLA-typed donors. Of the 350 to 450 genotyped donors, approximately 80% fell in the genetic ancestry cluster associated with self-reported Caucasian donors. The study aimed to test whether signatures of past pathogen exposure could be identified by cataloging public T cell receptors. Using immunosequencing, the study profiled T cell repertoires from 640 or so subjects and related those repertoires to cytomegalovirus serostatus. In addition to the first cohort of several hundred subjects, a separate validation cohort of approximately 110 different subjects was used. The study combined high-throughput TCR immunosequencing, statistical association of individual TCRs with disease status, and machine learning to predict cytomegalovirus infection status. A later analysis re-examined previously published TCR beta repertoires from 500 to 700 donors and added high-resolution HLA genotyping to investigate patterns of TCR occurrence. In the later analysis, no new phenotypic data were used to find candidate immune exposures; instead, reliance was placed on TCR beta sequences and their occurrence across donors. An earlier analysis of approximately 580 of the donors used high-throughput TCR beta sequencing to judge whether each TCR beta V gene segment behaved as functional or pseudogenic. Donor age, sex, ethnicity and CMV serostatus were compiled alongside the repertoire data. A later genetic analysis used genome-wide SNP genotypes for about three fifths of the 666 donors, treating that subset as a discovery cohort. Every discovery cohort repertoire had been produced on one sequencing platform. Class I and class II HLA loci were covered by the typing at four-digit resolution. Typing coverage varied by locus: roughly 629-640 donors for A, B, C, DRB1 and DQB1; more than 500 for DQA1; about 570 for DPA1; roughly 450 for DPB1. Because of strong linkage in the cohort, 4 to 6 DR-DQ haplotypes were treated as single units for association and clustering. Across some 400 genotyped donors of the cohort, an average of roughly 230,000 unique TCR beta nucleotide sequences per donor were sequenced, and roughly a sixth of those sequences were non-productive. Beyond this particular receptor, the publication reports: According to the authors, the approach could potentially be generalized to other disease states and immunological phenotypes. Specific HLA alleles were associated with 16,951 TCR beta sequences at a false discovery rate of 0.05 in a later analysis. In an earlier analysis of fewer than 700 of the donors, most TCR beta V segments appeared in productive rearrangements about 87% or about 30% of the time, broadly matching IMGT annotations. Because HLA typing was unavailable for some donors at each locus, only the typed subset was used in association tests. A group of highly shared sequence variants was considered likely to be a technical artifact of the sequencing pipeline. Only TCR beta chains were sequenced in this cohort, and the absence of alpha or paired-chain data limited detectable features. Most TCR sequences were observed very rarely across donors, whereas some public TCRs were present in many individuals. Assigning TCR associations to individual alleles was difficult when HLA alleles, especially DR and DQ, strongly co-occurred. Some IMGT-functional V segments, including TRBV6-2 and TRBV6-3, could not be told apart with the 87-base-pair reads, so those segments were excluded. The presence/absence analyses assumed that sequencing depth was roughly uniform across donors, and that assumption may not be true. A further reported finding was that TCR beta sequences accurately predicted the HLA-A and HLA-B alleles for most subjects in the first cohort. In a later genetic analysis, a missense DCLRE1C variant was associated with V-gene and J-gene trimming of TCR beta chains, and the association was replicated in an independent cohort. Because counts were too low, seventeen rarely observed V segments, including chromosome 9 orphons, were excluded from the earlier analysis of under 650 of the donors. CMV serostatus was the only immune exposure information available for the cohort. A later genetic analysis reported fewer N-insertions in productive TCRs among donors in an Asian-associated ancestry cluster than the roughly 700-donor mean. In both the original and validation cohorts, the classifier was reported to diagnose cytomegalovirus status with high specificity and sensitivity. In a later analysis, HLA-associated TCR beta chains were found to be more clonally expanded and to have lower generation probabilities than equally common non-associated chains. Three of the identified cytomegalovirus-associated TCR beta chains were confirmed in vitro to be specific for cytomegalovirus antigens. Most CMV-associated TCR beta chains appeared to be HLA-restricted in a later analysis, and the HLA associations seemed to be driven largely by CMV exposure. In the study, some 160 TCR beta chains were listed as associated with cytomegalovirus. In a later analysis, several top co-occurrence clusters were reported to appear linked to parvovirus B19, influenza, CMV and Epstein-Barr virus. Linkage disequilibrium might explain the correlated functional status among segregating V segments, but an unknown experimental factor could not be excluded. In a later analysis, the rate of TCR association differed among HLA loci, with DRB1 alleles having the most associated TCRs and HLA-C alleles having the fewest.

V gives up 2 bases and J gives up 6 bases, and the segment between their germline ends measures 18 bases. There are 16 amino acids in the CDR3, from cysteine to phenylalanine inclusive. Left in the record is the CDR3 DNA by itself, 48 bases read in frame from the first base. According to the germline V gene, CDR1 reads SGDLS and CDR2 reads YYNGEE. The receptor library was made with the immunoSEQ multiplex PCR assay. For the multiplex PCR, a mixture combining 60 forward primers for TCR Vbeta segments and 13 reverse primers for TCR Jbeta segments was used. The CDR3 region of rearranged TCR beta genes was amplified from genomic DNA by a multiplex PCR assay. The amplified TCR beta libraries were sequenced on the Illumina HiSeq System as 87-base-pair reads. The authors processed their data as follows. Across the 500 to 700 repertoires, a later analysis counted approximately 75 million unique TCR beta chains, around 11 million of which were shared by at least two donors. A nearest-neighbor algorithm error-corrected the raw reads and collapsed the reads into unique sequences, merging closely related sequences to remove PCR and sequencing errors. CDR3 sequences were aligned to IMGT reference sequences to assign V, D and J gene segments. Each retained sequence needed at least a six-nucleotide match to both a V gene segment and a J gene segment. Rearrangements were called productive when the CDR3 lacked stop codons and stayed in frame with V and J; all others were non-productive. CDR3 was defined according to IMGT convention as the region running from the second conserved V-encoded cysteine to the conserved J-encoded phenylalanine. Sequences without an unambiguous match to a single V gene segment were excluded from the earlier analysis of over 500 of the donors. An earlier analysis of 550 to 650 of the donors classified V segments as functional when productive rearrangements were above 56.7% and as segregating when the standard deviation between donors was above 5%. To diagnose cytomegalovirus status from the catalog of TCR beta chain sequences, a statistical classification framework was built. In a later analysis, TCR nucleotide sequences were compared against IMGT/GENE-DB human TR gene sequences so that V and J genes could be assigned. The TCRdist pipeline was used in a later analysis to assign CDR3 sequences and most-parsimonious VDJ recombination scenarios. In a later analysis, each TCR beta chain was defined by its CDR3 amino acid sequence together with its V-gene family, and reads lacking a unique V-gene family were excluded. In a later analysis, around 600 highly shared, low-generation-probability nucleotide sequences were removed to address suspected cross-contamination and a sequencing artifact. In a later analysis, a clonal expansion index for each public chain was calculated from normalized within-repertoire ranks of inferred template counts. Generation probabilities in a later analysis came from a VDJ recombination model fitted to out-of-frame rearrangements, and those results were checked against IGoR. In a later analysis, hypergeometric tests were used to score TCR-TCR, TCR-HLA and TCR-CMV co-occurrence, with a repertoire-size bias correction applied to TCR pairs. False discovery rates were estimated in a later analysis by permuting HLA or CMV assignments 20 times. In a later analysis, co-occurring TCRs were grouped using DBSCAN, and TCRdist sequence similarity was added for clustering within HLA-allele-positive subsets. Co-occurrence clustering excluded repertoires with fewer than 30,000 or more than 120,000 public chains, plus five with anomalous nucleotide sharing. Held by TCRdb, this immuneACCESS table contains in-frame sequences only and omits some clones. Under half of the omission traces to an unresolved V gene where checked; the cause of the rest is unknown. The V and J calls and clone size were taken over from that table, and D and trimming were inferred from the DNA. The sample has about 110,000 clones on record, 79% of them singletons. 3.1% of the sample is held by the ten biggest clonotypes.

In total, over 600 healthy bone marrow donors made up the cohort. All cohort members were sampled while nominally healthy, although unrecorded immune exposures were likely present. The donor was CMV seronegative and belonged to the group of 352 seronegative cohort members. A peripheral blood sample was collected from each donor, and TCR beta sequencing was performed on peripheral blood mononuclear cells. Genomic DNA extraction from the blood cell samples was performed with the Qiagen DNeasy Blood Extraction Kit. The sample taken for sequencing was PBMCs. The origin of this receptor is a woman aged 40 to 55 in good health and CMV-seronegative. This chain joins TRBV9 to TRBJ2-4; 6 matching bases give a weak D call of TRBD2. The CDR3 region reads CASSVEAGQRRNIQYF. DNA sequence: TGTGCCAGCAGCGTGGAAGCGGGCCAAAGGAGAAACATTCAGTACTTC.